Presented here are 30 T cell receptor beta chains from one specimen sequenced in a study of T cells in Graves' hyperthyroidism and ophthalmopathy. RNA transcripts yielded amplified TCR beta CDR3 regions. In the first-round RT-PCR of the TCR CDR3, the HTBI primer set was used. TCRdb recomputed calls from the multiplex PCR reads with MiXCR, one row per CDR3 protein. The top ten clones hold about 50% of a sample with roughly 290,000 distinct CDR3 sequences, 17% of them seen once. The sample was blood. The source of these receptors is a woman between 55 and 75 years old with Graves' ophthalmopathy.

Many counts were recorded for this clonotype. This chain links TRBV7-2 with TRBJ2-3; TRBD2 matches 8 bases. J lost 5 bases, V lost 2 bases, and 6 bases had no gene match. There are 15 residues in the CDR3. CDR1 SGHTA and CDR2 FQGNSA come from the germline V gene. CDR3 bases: TGTGCCAGCAGCTTAAGGCGGGAGGACGAAGATACGCAGTATTTT. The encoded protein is CASSLRREDEDTQYF.

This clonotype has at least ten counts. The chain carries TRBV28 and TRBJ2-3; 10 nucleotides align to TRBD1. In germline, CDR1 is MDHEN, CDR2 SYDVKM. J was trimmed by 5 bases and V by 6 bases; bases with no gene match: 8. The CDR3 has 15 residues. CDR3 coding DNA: TGTGCCAGCAGGCCGGGGACAGGGGTTAAAGATACGCAGTATTTT. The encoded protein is CASRPGTGVKDTQYF.

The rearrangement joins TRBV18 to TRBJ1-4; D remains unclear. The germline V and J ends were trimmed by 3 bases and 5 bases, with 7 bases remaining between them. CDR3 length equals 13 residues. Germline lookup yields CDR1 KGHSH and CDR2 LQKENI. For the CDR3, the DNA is TGTGCCAGCTCACCGGTGGGCAATGAAAAACTGTTTTTT. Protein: CASSPVGNEKLFF. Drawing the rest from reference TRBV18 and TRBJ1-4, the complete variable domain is NAGVMQNPRHLVRRRGQEARLRCSPMKGHSHVYWYRQLPEEGLKFMVYLQKENIIDESGMPKERFSAEFPKEGPSILRIQQVVRGDSAAYFCASSPVGNEKLFFGSGTQLSVL.

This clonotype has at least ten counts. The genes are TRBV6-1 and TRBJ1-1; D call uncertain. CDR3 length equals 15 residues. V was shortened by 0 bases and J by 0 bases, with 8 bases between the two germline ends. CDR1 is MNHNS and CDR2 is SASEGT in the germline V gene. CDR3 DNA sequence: TGTGCCAGCAGTGAAGCGATGGGTATGAACACTGAAGCTTTCTTT. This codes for CASSEAMGMNTEAFF.

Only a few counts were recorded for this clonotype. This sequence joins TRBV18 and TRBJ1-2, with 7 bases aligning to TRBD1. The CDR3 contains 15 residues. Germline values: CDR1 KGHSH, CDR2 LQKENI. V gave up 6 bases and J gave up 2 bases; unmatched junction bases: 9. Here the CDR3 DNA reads TGTGCCAGCTCTCCCTCCGGGACAGTAAACTATGGCTACACCTTC. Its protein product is CASSPSGTVNYGYTF.

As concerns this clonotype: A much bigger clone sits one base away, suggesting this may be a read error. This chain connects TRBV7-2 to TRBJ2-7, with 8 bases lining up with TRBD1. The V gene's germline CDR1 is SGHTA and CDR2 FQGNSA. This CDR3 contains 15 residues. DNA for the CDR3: TGTGCCAGCGGCTTTTTACAGGGGGTTTATGACGAGCAGTACTTC. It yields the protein CASGFLQGVYDEQYF.

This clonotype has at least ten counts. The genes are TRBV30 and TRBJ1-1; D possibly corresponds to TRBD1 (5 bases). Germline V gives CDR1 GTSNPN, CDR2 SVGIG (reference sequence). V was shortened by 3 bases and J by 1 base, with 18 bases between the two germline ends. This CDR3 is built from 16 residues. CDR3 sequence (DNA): TGTGCCTGGAGCGAGACGTGGACAAAATCGAACACTGAAGCTTTCTTT. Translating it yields CAWSETWTKSNTEAFF.

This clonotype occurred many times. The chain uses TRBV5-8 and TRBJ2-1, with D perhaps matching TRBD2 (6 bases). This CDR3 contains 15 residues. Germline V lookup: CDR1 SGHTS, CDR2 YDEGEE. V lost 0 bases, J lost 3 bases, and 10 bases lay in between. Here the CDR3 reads CASSLGRDRYNEQFF. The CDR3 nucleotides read TGTGCCAGCAGCTTGGGGCGGGACCGCTACAATGAGCAGTTCTTC.

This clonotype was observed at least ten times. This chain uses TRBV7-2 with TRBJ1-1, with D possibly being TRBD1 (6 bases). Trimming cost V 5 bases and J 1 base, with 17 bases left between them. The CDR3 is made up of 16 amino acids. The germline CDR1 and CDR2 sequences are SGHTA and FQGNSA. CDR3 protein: CASSLPQQGSNTEAFF. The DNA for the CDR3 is TGTGCCAGCAGCCTGCCCCAACAGGGCTCGAACACTGAAGCTTTCTTT.

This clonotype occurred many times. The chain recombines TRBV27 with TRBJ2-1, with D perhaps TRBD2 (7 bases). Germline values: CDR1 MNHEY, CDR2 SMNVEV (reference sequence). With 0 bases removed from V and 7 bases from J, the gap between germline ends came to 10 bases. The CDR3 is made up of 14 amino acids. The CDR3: CASSLSKGGNEQFF. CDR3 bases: TGTGCCAGCAGTTTATCGAAGGGGGGGAATGAGCAGTTCTTC.

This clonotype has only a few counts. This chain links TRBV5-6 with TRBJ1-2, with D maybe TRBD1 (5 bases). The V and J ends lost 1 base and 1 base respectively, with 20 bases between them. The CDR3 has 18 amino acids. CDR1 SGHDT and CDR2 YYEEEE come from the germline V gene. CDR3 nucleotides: TGTGCCAGCAGCTTGTCGGCGGGGACGGAGCAATATAACTATGGCTACACCTTC. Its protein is CASSLSAGTEQYNYGYTF.

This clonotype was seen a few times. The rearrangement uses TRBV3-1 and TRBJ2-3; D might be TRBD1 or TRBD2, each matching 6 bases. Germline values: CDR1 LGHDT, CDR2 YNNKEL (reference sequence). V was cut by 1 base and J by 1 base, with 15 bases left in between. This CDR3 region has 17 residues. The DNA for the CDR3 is TGTGCCAGCAGCCAAGGGATCCCCGGGGGCGGCACAGATACGCAGTATTTT. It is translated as CASSQGIPGGGTDTQYF.

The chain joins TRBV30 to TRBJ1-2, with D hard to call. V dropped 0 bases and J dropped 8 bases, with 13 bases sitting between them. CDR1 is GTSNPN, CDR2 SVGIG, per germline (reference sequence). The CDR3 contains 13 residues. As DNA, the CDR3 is TGTGCCTGGAGTGTTTCAAATTCCTTGGGCTACACCTTC. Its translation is CAWSVSNSLGYTF.

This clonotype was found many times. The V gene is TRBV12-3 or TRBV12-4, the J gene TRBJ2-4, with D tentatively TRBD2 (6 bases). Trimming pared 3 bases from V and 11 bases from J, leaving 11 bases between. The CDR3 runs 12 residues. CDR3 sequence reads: CASSFWGDLQYF. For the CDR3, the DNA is TGTGCCAGCAGTTTCTGGGGGGATCTTCAGTACTTC.

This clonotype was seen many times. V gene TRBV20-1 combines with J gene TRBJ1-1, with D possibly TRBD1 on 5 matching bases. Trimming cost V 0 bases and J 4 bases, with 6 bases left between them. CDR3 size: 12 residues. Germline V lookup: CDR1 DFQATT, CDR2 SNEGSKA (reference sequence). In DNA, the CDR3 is TGCAGTGCTAGAGAGACAGCCACTGAAGCTTTCTTT. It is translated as CSARETATEAFF.

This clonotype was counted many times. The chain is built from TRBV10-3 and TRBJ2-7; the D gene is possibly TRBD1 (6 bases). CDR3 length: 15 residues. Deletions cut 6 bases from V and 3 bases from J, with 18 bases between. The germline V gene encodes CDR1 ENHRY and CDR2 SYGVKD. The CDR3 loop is CAISPTRTASYEQYF. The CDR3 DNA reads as TGTGCCATCAGCCCCACTAGGACAGCGAGCTACGAGCAGTACTTC.

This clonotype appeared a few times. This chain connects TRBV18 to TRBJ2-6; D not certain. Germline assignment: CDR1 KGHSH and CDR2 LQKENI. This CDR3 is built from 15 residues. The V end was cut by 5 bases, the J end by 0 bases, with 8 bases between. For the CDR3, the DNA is TGTGCCAGCTCAACCGGGCACTCTGGGGCCAACGTCCTGACTTTC. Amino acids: CASSTGHSGANVLTF.

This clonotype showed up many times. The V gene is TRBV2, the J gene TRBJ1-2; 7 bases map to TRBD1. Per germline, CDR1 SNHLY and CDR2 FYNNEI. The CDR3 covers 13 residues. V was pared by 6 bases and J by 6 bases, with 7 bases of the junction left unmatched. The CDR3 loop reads CASSETGVDGYTF. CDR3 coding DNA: TGTGCCAGCAGCGAAACAGGGGTGGATGGCTACACCTTC. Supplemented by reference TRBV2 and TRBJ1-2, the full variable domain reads EPEVTQTPSHQVTQMGQEVILRCVPISNHLYFYWYRQILGQKVEFLVSFYNNEISEKSEIFDDQFSVERPDGSNFTLKIRSTKLEDSAMYFCASSETGVDGYTFGSGTRLTVV.

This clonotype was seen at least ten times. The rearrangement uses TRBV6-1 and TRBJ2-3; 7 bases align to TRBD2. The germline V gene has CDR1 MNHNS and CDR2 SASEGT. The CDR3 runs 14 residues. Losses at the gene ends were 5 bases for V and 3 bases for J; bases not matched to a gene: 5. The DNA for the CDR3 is TGTGCCAGCAGTTACCAGCGGGGAACAGATACGCAGTATTTT. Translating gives CASSYQRGTDTQYF.

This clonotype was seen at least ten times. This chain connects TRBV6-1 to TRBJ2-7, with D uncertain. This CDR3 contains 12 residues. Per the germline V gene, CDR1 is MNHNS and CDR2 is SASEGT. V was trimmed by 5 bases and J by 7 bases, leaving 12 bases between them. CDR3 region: CASSRTPREQYF. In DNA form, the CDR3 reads TGTGCCAGCAGTCGGACCCCCCGGGAGCAGTACTTC.

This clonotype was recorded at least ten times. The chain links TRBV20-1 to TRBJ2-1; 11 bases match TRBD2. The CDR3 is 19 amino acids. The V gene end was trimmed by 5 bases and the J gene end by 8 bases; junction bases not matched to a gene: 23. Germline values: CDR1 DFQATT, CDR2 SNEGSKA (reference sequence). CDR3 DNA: TGCAGTGCTCTCGAGGCGGCTAGCGGGAGGATTGCTCATGTCCATGAGCAGTTCTTC. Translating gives CSALEAASGRIAHVHEQFF.

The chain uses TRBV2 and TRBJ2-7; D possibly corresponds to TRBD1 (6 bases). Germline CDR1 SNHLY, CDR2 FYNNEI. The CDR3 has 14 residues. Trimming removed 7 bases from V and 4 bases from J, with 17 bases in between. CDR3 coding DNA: TGTGCCAGCACATATGGTAGGGGGTATTACGAGCAGTACTTC. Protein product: CASTYGRGYYEQYF.

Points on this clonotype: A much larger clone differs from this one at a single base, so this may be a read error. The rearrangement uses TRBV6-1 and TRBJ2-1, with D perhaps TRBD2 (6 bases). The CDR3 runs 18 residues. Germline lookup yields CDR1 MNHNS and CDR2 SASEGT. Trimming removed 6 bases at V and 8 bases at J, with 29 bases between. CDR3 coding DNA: TGTGCCAGCAGCCCGGCCCCAACGAGCCGGAGGGCTAGGGATGAGCAGTTCTTC. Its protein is CASSPAPTSRRARDEQFF.

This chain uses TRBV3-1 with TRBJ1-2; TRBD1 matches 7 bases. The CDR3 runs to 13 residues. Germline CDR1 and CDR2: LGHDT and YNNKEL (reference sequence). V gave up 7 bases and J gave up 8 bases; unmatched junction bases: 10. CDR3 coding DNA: TGTGCCAGCACCAAACAGGCAGGGGGAGGCTACACCTTC. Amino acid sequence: CASTKQAGGGYTF.

The CDR3 here is CASSQGLLGAGELFF. CDR3 bases: TGTGCCAGCAGCCAAGGTCTCCTTGGGGCCGGGGAGCTGTTTTTT. This chain connects TRBV3-1 to TRBJ2-2; D unclear. CDR3 length: 15 residues. Deletions cut 1 base from V and 6 bases from J, with 12 bases between. Germline CDR1 reads LGHDT; CDR2 reads YNNKEL (reference sequence).

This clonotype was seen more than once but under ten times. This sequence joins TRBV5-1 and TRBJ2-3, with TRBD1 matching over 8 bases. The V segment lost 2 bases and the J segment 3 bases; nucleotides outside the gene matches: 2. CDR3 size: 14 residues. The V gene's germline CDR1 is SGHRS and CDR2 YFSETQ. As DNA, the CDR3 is TGCGCCAGCAGCTTTGGACAGGGTACAGATACGCAGTATTTT. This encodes CASSFGQGTDTQYF.

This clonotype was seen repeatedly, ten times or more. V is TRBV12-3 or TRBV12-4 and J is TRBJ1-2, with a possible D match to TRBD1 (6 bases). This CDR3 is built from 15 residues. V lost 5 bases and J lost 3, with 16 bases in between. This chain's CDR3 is CASSPGDFIYYGYTF. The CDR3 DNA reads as TGTGCCAGCAGTCCAGGGGACTTTATCTACTATGGCTACACCTTC.

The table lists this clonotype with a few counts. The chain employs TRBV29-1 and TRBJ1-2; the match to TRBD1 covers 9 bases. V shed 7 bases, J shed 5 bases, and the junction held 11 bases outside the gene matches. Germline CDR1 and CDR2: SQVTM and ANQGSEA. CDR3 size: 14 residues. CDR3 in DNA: TGCAGCGGTGGGGGACAGGGCGGACTTTATGGCTACACCTTC. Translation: CSGGGQGGLYGYTF. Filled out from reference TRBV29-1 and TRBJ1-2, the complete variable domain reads SAVISQKPSRDICQRGTSLTIQCQVDSQVTMMFWYRQQPGQSLTLIATANQGSEATYESGFVIDKFPISRPNLTFSTLTVSNMSPEDSSIYLCSGGGQGGLYGYTFGSGTRLTVV.

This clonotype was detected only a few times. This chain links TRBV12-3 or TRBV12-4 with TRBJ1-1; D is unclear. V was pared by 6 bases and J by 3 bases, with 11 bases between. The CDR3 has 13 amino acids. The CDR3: CASSFGEYTEAFF. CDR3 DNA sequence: TGTGCCAGCAGCTTTGGGGAGTACACTGAAGCTTTCTTT.

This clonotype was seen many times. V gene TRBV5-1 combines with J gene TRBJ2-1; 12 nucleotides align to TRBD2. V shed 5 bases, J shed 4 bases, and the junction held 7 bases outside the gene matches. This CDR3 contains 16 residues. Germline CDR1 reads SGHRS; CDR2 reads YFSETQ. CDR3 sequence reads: CASSPPSGGEYNEQFF. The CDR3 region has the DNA TGCGCCAGCAGTCCACCTAGCGGGGGGGAATACAATGAGCAGTTCTTC.